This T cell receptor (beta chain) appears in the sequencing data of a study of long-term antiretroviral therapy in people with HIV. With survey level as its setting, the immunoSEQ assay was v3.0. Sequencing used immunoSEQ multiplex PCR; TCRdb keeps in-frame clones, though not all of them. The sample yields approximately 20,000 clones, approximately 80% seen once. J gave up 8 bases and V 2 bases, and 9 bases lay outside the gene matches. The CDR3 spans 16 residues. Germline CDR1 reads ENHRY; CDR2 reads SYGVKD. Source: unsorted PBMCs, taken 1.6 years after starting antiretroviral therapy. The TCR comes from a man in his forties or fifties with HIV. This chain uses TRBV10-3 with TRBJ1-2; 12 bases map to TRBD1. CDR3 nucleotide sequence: TGTGCCATCAGTGAGGGGCGGGACAGGGGGCGAATAGGCTACACCTTC. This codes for CAISEGRDRGRIGYTF.